What follows are 5 T cell receptor beta chains derived from one specimen sequenced in a study of blood T cell repertoires in COVID-19. The repertoire was sequenced with immunoSEQ multiplex PCR; TCRdb's copy has only in-frame clones and lacks some. The sample yields around 250,000 clones, 84% seen once. What was sequenced was peripheral blood. Every receptor here comes from a human donor in a cohort sampled during active COVID-19.

The chain uses TRBV4-1 and TRBJ2-1, with TRBD2 identical over 7 bases. The germline CDR1 and CDR2 sequences are MGHRA and YSYEKL. CDR3 length equals 15 residues. The V gene end was trimmed by 2 bases and the J gene end by 6 bases; junction bases not matched to a gene: 7. The CDR3 reads CASSQWESGGNEQFF. CDR3 coding DNA: TGCGCCAGCAGCCAATGGGAGTCGGGGGGCAATGAGCAGTTCTTC.

The rearrangement uses TRBV7-9 and TRBJ2-3; D unclear. Germline loops: CDR1 SEHNR, CDR2 FQNEAQ (reference sequence). The CDR3 has 13 amino acids. V was shortened by 5 bases and J by 8 bases, with 14 bases between the two germline ends. The CDR3: CASSQDTLGTQYF. CDR3 coding DNA: TGTGCCAGCAGCCAAGACACGTTGGGTACGCAGTATTTT.

V usage is TRBV4-3 and J usage is TRBJ2-6; D gene uncertain. This CDR3 region has 16 residues. Germline CDR1 is LGHNA and CDR2 is YSLEER. V dropped 0 bases and J dropped 7 bases, with 13 bases sitting between them. The CDR3 nucleotides are TGCGCCAGCAGCCAAGATGTGGCAGTTCAAGCCAACGTCCTGACTTTC. It translates to CASSQDVAVQANVLTF.

This clone has only one observation. This rearrangement joins TRBV29-1 to TRBJ2-1, with D maybe TRBD2 (8 bases). The CDR3 is 15 amino acids. Trimming removed 4 bases at V and 10 bases at J, with 23 bases between. Germline V lookup: CDR1 SQVTM, CDR2 ANQGSEA. The CDR3 DNA reads TGCAGCGTTGGTCCCTCTATCTTAGCGGGACAGGAGCAGTTCTTC. It translates to CSVGPSILAGQEQFF.

V gene TRBV6-1 combines with J gene TRBJ2-3; 11 nucleotides match TRBD1. CDR3 length equals 17 residues. Losses at the gene ends were 0 bases for V and 2 bases for J; bases not matched to a gene: 4. Germline lookup yields CDR1 MNHNS and CDR2 SASEGT. Here the CDR3 DNA reads TGTGCCAGCAGTGAAGCGCTCGGACAGGGGGCCACAGATACGCAGTATTTT. Translating gives CASSEALGQGATDTQYF.